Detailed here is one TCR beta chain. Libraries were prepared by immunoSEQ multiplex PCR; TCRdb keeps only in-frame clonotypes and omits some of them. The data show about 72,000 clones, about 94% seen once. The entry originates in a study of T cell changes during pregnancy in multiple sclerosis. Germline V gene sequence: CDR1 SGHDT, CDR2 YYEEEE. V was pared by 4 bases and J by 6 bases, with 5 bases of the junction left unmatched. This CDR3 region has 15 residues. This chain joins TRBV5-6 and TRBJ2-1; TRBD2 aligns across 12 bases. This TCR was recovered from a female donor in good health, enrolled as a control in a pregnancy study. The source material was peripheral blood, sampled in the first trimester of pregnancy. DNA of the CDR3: TGTGCCAGCAGCCGGACTAGCGGGATTGGCAATGAGCAGTTCTTC. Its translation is CASSRTSGIGNEQFF.